This is a list of T cell receptor beta chains from one sample in a study of monozygotic twins with inflammatory bowel disease. From its re-call of the 5' RACE reads, TCRdb lists each CDR3 protein once, without DNA. The sample holds hundreds of thousands of distinct CDR3 sequences. Source material: blood. These receptors originate from a human donor with ulcerative colitis or Crohn's disease, or a healthy co-twin of an affected twin (not recorded which). Each CDR3 is given with its conserved first and last residue.

>TRBJ2-2|TRBV20-1
CSARGPSGQGYTGELFF
>TRBJ2-3|TRBV4-3
CASSQEEEAADTQYF
>TRBJ1-2|TRBV28
CASSPPKTWHGYTF
>TRBJ1-4|TRBV7-2
CASRAGTTNEKLFF
>TRBJ2-5|TRBV12-3/TRBV12-4
CASSLGLAGFQETQYF
>TRBJ1-1|TRBV5-1
CASSLGGEPVNTEAFF
>TRBJ2-3|TRBV4-2
CASSRTGAESTDTQYF
>TRBJ1-6|TRBV5-1
CASSFRDSPLHF
>TRBJ2-7|TRBV5-1
CASSSVGELLSYEQYF
>TRBJ2-1|TRBV20-1
CSARVVLGNEQFF
>TRBJ2-2|TRBV14
CASSLRLNTGTGELFF
>TRBJ1-1|TRBV12-3/TRBV12-4
CATKGLQNTEAFF
>TRBJ2-7|TRBV7-2
CASSLGRETYEQYF
>TRBJ2-1|TRBV6-1
CASSEGWWDNNEQFF
>TRBJ2-7|TRBV2
CASSAFPSGAYEQYF
>TRBJ1-2|TRBV27
CASSLSPTGRYTF
>TRBJ1-2|TRBV3-1
CASSPREREHGYTF
>TRBJ2-3|TRBV2
CASSLRTGGITDTQYF
>TRBJ1-5|TRBV29-1
CSVAGTGNQPQHF
>TRBJ2-7|TRBV20-1
CSARATVEDEQYF
>TRBJ2-1|TRBV19
CASSIGGGWSSYNEQFF
>TRBJ2-6|TRBV25-1
CASSESGARGANVLTF
>TRBJ2-1|TRBV6-2/TRBV6-3
CASTPAGLSYNEQFF
>TRBJ2-5|TRBV20-1
CSANAGRSQETQYF
>TRBJ2-2|TRBV4-2
CASSPQGLVSTTNTGELFF
>TRBJ2-7|TRBV2
CASSGGTPREQYF
>TRBJ2-3|TRBV6-1
CASSPRDRVTDTQYF
>TRBJ1-1|TRBV20-1
CSASAPVRGYTEAFF
>TRBJ2-3|TRBV12-3/TRBV12-4
CASSRSSGGLNTQYF
>TRBJ2-3|TRBV30
CAWSPTGNTQYF
>TRBJ1-5|TRBV27
CASTQRGGQGPQPQHF
>TRBJ2-7|TRBV6-5
CASSYQAGWPYEQYF
>TRBJ1-1|TRBV27
CASSFRVSTEAFF
>TRBJ1-4|TRBV7-9
CASSLTEGLNEKLFF
>TRBJ1-2|TRBV6-1
CASRKDTYLANYGYTF
>TRBJ2-2|TRBV29-1
CSVYILGNLAGVTGELFF
>TRBJ2-5|TRBV5-1
CASSFRAEETQYF
>TRBJ2-7|TRBV4-3
CASSHGTGMGEQYF
>TRBJ2-1|TRBV12-3/TRBV12-4
CASSSSGSYNEQFF
>TRBJ2-1|TRBV7-3
CASSFGTSPNNEQFF
>TRBJ1-3|TRBV20-1
CSALRGPGNTIYF
>TRBJ1-6|TRBV10-3
CAITRDTNSPLHF
>TRBJ1-1|TRBV5-1
CASSLVSGTEAFF
>TRBJ2-7|TRBV20-1
CSANPSGSAGYEQYF
>TRBJ2-7|TRBV29-1
CSFSDSSYEQYF